This T cell receptor (beta chain) was identified in a study of blood T cells in healthy people across ages. Next came a second PCR, run for about 6 to 12 cycles, which used a sample-barcoded 5' primer along with a J-beta primer mix. TCRdb ran MiXCR on the 5' RACE reads and lists one entry per CDR3 protein. The data hold around 1,500,000 distinct CDR3 sequences, with 40% to 50% observed a single time. This clonotype was observed a few times. CDR1 is MNHNY and CDR2 is SVGAGI in the germline V gene (reference sequence). CDR3 length: 16 residues. Deletions cut 3 bases from V and 8 bases from J, with 20 bases between.

Sequencing was carried out using blood. The receptor was isolated from a woman under 30 in good health. The gene calls are TRBV6-6 and TRBJ2-1, with D perhaps TRBD1 (6 bases). CDR3 DNA sequence: TGTGCCAGCAGTTATCATGGACAGAGTGGAATCGATGAGCAGTTCTTC. This gives the protein CASSYHGQSGIDEQFF.